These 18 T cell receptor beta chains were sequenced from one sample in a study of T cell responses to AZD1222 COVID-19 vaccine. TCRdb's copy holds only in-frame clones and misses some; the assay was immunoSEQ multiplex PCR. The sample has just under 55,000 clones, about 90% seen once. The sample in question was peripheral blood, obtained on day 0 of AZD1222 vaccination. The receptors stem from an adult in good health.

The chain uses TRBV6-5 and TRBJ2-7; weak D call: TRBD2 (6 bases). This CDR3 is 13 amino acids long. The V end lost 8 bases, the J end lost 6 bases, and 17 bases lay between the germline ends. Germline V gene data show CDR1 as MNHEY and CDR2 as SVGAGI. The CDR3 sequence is CASGGTPIFEQYF. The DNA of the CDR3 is TGTGCCAGCGGCGGGACTCCCATTTTCGAGCAGTACTTC.

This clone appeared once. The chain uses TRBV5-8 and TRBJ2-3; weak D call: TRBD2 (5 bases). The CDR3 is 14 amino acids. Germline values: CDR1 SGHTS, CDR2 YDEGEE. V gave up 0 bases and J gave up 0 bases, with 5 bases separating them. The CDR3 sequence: CASSLGTSTDTQYF. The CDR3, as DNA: TGTGCCAGCAGCTTGGGGACTAGCACAGATACGCAGTATTTT.

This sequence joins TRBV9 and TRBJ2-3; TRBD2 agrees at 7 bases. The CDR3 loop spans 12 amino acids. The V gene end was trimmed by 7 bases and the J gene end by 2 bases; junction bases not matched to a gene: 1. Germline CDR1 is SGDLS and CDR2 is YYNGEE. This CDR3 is CASERDTDTQYF. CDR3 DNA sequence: TGTGCCAGCGAGCGGGACACAGATACGCAGTATTTT. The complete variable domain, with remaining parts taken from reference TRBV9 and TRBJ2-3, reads DSGVTQTPKHLITATGQRVTLRCSPRSGDLSVYWYQQSLDQGLQFLIQYYNGEERAKGNILERFSAQQFPDLHSELNLSSLELGDSALYFCASERDTDTQYFGPGTRLTVL.

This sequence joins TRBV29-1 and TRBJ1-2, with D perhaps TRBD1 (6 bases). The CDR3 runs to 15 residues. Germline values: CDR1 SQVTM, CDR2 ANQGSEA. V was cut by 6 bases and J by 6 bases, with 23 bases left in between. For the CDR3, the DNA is TGCAGCGTCCCTTCCCTTCGTACAGGGTCGGATGGCTACACCTTC. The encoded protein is CSVPSLRTGSDGYTF.

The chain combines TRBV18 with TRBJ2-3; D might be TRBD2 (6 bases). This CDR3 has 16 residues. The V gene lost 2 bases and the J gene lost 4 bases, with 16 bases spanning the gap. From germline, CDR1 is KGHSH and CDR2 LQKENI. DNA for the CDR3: TGTGCCAGCTCACCATTCCTCTCGGGAGAGGCAGATACGCAGTATTTT. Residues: CASSPFLSGEADTQYF.

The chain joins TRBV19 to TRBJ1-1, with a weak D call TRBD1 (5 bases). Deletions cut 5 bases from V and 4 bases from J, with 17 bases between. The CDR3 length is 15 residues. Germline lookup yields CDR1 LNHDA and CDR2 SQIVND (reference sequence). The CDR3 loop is CASSPSQGDLTEAFF. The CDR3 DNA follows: TGTGCCAGTAGTCCATCTCAGGGTGATCTCACTGAAGCTTTCTTT.

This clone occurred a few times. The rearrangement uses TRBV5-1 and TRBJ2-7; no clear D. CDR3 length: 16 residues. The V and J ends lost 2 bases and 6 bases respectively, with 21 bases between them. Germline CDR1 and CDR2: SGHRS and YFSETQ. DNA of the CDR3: TGCGCCAGCAGCTTCATGGGTCTTCCCCTTTTGCGCGAGCAGTACTTC. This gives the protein CASSFMGLPLLREQYF.

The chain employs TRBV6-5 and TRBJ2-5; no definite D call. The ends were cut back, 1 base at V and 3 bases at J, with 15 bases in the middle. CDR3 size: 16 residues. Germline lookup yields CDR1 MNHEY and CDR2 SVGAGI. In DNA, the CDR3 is TGTGCCAGCAGTTACTTGGACCCTGGAAAGAAAGAGACCCAGTACTTC. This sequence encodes CASSYLDPGKKETQYF.

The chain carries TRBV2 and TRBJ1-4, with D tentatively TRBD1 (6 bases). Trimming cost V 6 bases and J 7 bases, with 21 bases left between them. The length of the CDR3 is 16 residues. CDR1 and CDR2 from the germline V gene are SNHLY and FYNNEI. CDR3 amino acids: CASRTGTPKLGEKLFF. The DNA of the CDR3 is TGTGCCAGCAGGACCGGGACACCTAAGCTCGGTGAAAAACTGTTTTTT.

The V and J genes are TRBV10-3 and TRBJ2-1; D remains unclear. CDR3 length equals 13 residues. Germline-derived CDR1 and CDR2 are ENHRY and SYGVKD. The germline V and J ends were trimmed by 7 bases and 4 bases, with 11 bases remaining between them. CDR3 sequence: CAITTEKYNEQFF. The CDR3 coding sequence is TGTGCCATCACCACAGAAAAGTACAATGAGCAGTTCTTC.

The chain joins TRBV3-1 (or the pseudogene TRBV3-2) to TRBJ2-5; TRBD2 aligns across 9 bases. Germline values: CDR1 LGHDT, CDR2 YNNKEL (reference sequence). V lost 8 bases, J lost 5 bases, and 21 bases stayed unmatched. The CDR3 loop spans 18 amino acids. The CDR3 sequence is CASGPLVAGVWIGETQYF. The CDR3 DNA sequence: TGTGCCAGCGGGCCCTTGGTAGCGGGAGTTTGGATTGGGGAGACCCAGTACTTC.

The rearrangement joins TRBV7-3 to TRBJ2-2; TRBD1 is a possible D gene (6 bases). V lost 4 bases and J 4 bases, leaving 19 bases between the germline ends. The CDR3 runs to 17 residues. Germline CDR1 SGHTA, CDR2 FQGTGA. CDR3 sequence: CASSSHRVGTSTGELFF. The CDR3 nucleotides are TGTGCCAGCAGCTCCCACAGGGTAGGAACTTCCACCGGGGAGCTGTTTTTT.

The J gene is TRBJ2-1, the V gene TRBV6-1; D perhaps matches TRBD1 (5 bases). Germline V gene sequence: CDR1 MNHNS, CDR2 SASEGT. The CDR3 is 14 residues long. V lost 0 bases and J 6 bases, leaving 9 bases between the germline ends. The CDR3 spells CASSEARQTNEQFF. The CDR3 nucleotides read TGTGCCAGCAGTGAAGCTAGACAGACCAATGAGCAGTTCTTC.

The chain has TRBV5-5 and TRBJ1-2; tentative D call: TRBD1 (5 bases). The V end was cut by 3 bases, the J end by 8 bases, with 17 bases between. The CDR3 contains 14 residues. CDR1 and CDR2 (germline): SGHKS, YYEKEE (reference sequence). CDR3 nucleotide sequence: TGTGCCAGCAGCTCTAGACCAGGGTCTATGGGCTACACCTTC. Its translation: CASSSRPGSMGYTF.

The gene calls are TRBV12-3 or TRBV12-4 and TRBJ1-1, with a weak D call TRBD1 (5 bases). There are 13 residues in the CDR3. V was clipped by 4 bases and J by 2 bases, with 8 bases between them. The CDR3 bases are TGTGCCAGCAGTTCCCAGGGTAACACTGAAGCTTTCTTT. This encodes CASSSQGNTEAFF.

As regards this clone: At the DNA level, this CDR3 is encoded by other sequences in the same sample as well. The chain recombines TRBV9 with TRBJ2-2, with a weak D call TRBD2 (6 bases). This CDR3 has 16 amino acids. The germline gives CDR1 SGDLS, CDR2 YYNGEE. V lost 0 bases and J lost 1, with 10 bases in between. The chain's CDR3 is CASSVGGSGNTGELFF. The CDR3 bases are TGTGCCAGCAGCGTAGGAGGTAGCGGGAACACCGGGGAGCTGTTTTTT.

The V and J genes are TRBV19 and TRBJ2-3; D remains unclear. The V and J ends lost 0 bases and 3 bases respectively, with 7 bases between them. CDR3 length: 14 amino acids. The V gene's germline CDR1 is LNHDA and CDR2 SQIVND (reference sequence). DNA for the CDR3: TGTGCCAGTAGTATAGACCCTCGGACAGATACGCAGTATTTT. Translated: CASSIDPRTDTQYF.

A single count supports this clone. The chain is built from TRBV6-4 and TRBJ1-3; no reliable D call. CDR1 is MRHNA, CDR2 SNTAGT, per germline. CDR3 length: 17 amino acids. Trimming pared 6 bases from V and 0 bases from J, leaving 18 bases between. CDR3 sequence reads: CASSPVRTLSSGNTIYF. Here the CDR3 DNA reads TGTGCCAGCAGCCCCGTGAGGACCCTAAGCTCTGGAAACACCATATATTTT.